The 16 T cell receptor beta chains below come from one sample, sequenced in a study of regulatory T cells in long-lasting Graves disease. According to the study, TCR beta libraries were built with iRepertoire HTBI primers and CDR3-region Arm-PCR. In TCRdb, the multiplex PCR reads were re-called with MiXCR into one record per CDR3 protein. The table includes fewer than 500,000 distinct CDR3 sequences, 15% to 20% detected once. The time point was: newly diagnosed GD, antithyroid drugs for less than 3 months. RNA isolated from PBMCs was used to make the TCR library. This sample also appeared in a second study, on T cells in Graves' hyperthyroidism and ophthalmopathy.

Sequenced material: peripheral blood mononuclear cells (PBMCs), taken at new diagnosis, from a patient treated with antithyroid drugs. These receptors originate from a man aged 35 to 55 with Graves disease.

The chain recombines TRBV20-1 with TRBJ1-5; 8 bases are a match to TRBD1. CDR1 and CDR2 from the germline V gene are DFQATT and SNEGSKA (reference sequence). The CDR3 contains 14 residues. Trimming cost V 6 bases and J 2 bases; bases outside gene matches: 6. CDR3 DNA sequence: TGCAGTGCAGTACCGGGACAGGGCAATCAGCCCCAGCATTTT. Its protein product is CSAVPGQGNQPQHF.

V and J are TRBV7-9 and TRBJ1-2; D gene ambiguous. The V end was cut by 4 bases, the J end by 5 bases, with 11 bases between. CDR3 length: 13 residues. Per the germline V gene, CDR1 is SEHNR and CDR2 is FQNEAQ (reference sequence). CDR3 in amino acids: CASSSLVEYGYTF. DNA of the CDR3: TGTGCCAGCAGCTCGCTGGTAGAATATGGCTACACCTTC.

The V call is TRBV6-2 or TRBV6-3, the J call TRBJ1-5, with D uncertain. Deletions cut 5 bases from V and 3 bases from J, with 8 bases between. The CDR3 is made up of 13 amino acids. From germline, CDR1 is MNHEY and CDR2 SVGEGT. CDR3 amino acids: CASSQALNQPQHF. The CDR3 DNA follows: TGTGCCAGCAGTCAGGCCCTCAATCAGCCCCAGCATTTT.

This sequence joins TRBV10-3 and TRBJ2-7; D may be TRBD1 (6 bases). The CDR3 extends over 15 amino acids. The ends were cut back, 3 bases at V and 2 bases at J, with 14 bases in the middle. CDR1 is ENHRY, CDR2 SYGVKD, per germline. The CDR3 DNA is TGTGCCATCAGTGAAGAGAGGGGGACCACCTACGAGCAGTACTTC. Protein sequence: CAISEERGTTYEQYF.

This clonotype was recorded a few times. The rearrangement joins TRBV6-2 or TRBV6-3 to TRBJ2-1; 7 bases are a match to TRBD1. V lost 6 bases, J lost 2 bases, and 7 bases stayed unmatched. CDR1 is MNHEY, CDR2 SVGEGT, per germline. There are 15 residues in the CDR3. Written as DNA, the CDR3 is TGTGCCAGCAGCCCAGACAGGGCGGCCTACAATGAGCAGTTCTTC. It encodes CASSPDRAAYNEQFF.

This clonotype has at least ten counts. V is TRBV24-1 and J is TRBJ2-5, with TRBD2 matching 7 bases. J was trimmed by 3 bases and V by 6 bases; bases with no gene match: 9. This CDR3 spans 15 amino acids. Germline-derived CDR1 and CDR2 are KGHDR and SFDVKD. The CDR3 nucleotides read TGTGCCACCAGTTCCTCGATGCTAGCGGAAGAGACCCAGTACTTC. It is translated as CATSSSMLAEETQYF.

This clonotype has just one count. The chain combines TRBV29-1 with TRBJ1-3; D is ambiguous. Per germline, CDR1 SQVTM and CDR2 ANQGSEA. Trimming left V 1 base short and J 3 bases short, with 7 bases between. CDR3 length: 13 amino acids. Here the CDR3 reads CSVEGRFGNTIYF. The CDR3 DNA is TGCAGCGTTGAAGGACGTTTTGGAAACACCATATATTTT. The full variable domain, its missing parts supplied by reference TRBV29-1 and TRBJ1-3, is SAVISQKPSRDICQRGTSLTIQCQVDSQVTMMFWYRQQPGQSLTLIATANQGSEATYESGFVIDKFPISRPNLTFSTLTVSNMSPEDSSIYLCSVEGRFGNTIYFGEGSWLTVV.

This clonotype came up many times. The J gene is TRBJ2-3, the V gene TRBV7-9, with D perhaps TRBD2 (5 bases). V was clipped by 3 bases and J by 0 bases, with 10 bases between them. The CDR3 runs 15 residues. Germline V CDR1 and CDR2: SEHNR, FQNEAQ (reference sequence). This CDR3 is CASSFGVLSTDTQYF. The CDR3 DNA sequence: TGTGCCAGCAGCTTCGGGGTACTGAGCACAGATACGCAGTATTTT. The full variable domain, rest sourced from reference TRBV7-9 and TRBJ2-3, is DTGVSQNPRHKITKRGQNVTFRCDPISEHNRLYWYRQTLGQGPEFLTYFQNEAQLEKSRLLSDRFSAERPKGSFSTLEIQRTEQGDSAMYLCASSFGVLSTDTQYFGPGTRLTVL.

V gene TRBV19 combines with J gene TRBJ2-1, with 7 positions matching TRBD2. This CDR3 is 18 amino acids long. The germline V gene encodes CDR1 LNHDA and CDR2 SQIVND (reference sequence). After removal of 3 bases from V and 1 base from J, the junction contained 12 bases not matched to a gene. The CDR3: CASSMRSGGSISYNEQFF. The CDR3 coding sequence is TGTGCCAGTAGTATGCGTTCCGGCGGGAGTATTTCCTACAATGAGCAGTTCTTC.

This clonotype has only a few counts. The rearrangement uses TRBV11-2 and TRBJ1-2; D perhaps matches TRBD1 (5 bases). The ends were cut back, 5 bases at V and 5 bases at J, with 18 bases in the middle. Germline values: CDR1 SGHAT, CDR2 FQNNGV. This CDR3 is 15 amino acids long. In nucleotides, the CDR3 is TGTGCCAGCAGCCCCGCCCTGGGGCCTAGGTATGGCTACACCTTC. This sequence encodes CASSPALGPRYGYTF.

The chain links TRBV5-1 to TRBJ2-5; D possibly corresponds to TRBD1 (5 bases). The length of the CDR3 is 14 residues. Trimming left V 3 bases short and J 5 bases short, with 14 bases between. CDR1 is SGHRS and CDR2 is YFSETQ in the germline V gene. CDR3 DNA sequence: TGCGCCAGCAGCTATTCGTGGGGCCTCGAGACCCAGTACTTC. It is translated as CASSYSWGLETQYF. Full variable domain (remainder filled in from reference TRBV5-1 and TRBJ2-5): KAGVTQTPRYLIKTRGQQVTLSCSPISGHRSVSWYQQTPGQGLQFLFEYFSETQRNKGNFPGRFSGRQFSNSRSEMNVSTLELGDSALYLCASSYSWGLETQYFGPGTRLLVL.

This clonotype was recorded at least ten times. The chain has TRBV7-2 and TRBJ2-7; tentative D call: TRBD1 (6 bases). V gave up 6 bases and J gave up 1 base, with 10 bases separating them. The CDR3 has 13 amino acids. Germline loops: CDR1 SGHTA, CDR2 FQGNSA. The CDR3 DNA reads TGTGCCAGCAGGTACAGGGCTTCCTACGAGCAGTACTTC. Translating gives CASRYRASYEQYF. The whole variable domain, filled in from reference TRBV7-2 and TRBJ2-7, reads GAGVSQSPSNKVTEKGKDVELRCDPISGHTALYWYRQSLGQGLEFLIYFQGNSAPDKSGLPSDRFSAERTGGSVSTLTIQRTQQEDSAVYLCASRYRASYEQYFGPGTRLTVT.

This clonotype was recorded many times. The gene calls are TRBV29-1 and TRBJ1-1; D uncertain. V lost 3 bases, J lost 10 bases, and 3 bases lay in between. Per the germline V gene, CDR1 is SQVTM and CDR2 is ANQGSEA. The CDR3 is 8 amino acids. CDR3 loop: CSVDGAFF. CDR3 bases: TGCAGCGTTGACGGAGCTTTCTTT. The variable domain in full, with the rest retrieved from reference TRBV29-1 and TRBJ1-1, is SAVISQKPSRDICQRGTSLTIQCQVDSQVTMMFWYRQQPGQSLTLIATANQGSEATYESGFVIDKFPISRPNLTFSTLTVSNMSPEDSSIYLCSVDGAFFGQGTRLTVV.

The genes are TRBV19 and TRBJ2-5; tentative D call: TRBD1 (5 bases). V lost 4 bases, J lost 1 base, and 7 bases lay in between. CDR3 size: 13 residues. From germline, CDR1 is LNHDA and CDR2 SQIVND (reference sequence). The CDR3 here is CASSNRFQETQYF. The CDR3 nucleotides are TGTGCCAGTAGTAACAGGTTCCAAGAGACCCAGTACTTC. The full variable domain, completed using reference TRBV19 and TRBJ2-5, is DGGITQSPKYLFRKEGQNVTLSCEQNLNHDAMYWYRQDPGQGLRLIYYSQIVNDFQKGDIAEGYSVSREKKESFPLTVTSAQKNPTAFYLCASSNRFQETQYFGPGTRLLVL.

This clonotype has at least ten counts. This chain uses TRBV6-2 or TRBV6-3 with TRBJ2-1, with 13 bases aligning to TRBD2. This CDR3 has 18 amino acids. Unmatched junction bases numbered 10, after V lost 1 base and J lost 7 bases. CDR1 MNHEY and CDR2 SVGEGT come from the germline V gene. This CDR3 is CASSYYTMGLAGTNEQFF. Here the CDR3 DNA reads TGTGCCAGCAGTTACTACACTATGGGACTAGCGGGGACAAATGAGCAGTTCTTC.

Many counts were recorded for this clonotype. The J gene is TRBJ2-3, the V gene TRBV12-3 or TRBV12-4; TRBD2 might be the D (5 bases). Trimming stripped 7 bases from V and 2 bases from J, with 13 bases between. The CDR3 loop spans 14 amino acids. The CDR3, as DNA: TGTGCCAGCACCCTCGCGGGTTCCACAGATACGCAGTATTTT. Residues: CASTLAGSTDTQYF.